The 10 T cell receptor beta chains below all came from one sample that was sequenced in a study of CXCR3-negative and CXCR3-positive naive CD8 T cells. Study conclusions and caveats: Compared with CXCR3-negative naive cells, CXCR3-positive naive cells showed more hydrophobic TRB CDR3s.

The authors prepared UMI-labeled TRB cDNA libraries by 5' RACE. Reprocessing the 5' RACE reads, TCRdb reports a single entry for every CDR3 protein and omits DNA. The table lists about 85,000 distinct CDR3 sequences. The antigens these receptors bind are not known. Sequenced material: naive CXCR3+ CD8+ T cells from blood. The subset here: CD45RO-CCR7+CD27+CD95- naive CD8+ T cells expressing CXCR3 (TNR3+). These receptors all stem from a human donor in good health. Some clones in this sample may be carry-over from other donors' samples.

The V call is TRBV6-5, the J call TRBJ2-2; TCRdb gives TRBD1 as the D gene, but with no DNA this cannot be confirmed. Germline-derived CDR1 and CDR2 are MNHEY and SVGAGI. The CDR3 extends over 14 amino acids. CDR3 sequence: CASKGGLNTGELFF.

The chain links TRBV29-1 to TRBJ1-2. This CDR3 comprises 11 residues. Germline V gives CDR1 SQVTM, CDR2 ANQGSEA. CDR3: CSVGGQYGYTF.

The CDR3 sequence: CATSRVKTVNEQFF. The gene calls are TRBV15 and TRBJ2-1; TCRdb's D call of TRBD1 is untestable without DNA. The CDR3 consists of 14 residues. Germline assignment: CDR1 LNHNV and CDR2 YYDKDF (reference sequence).

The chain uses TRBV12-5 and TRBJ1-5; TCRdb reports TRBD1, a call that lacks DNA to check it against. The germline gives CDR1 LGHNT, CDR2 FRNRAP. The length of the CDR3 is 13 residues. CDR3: CASGPGANQPQHF.

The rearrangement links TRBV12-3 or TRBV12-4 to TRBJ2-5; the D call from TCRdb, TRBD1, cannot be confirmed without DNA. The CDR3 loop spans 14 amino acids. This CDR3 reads CASSPGQGSETQYF.

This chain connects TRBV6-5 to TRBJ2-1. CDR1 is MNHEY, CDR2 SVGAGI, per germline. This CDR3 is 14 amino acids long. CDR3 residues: CASSYLEGLDEQFF.

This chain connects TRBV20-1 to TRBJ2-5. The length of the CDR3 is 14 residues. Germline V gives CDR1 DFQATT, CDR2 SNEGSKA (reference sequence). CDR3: CSARLGGLGETQYF.

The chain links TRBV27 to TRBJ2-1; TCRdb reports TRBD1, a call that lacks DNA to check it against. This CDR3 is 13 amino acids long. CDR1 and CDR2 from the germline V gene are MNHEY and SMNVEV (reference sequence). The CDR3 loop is CASSPLFPLGEFF.

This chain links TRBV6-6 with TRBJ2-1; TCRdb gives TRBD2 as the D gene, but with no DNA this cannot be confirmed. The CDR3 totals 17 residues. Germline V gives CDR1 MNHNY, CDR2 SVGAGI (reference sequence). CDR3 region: CASSYSEMGLEINEQFF.

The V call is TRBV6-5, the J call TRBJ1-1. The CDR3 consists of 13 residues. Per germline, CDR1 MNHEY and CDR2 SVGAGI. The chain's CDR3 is CASIKASNTEAFF.